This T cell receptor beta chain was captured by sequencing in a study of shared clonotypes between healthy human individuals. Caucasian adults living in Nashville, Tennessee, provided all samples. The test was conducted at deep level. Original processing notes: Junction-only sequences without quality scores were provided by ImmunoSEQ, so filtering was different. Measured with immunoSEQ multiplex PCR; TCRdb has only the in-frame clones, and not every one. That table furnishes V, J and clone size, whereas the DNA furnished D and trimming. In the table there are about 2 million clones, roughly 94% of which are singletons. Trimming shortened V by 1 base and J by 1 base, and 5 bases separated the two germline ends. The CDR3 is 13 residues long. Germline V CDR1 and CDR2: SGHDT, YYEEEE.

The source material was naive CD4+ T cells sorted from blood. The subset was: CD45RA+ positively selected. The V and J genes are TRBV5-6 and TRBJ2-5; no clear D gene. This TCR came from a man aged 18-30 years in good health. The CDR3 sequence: CASSLLRQETQYF. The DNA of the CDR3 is TGTGCCAGCAGCTTGCTTCGCCAAGAGACCCAGTACTTC.